This T cell receptor beta chain was identified in a study of cytomegalovirus exposure and HLA in healthy donors. Donors sampled were nominally healthy, though unrecorded immune exposures were likely. The V segment lost 6 bases and the J segment 12 bases; nucleotides outside the gene matches: 9. The CDR3 spans 12 residues. Germline CDR1 reads MNHEY; CDR2 reads SVGAGI. Whole-study results and caveats: Some TCR beta chains (more than 150 of them) were listed as cytomegalovirus-associated.

This PCR relied on a set of 60 Vbeta primers and 13 Jbeta primers. Original data processing: An analysis that came later counted 73 million or so unique TCR beta chains, 10 million to 11 million shared. Profiled with immunoSEQ multiplex PCR; TCRdb holds only in-frame clones, not every one. From that table come the V and J calls and clone size; the DNA was used to work out D and trimming. The profile shows approximately 140,000 clones, around four fifths of them singletons. A word on this clone: Its antigen is not known.

The rearrangement links TRBV6-5 to TRBJ1-2; TRBD1 matches 8 bases. The sequence was obtained from a middle-aged woman in good health and CMV-seronegative. The material sequenced was PBMCs. This chain's CDR3 is CASSLGTGPNTF. The CDR3 DNA sequence: TGTGCCAGCAGCCTCGGGACAGGACCCAACACCTTC.